Listed here are 9 T cell receptor beta chains from one sample, sequenced in a study of brain T cells in children with intractable seizures. The protocol was immunoSEQ multiplex PCR, while the TCRdb copy is restricted to in-frame clones and leaves out a portion. This table holds 75,000 to 80,000 clones, roughly 91% found once. This sample comprised peripheral blood, obtained at surgery. Receptors originate from a boy under two years old with tuberous sclerosis and intractable seizures.

CDR3 sequence (DNA): TGTGCCAGCAGCGCCCGGGGTGTCGGCGAGCAGTACTTC. Amino acid sequence: CASSARGVGEQYF. The chain employs TRBV9 and TRBJ2-7; a weak D match, TRBD2 (5 bases). Germline CDR1 reads SGDLS; CDR2 reads YYNGEE. This CDR3 has 13 residues. V shed 3 bases and J shed 6 bases, with 13 bases lying between them.

The J gene is TRBJ2-1, the V gene TRBV4-1, with a possible D match to TRBD2 (5 bases). Germline CDR1 and CDR2: MGHRA and YSYEKL. This CDR3 has 16 residues. Deletions cut 0 bases from V and 1 base from J, with 10 bases between. This CDR3 reads CASSQELSGSYNEQFF. CDR3 sequence (DNA): TGCGCCAGCAGCCAAGAACTGAGCGGTTCCTACAATGAGCAGTTCTTC.

V gene TRBV20-1 combines with J gene TRBJ2-5; weak D call: TRBD2 (5 bases). From germline, CDR1 is DFQATT and CDR2 SNEGSKA (reference sequence). CDR3 length equals 11 residues. Trimming took 7 bases from V and 2 from J, leaving 8 bases between them. CDR3 nucleotide sequence: TGCAGTGTCGGGGTACAAGAGACCCAGTACTTC. It yields the protein CSVGVQETQYF.

This chain links TRBV27 with TRBJ2-2; D is ambiguous. Germline CDR1 reads MNHEY; CDR2 reads SMNVEV (reference sequence). The CDR3 contains 13 residues. V shed 2 bases and J shed 8 bases, with 9 bases lying between them. DNA of the CDR3: TGTGCCAGCAGTTTAACCCCTTGGGGGGAGCTGTTTTTT. It specifies CASSLTPWGELFF.

This chain connects TRBV6-5 to TRBJ2-7; D possibly corresponds to TRBD2 (5 bases). V was clipped by 0 bases and J by 1 base, with 10 bases between them. This CDR3 is built from 15 residues. Germline V CDR1 and CDR2: MNHEY, SVGAGI. Here the CDR3 reads CASSYSRVESYEQYF. The CDR3 DNA reads as TGTGCCAGCAGTTACTCGAGGGTGGAATCCTACGAGCAGTACTTC.

The chain has TRBV6-6 and TRBJ2-2; D might be TRBD2 (6 bases). CDR1 is MNHNY and CDR2 is SVGAGI in the germline V gene (reference sequence). V lost 7 bases, J lost 6 bases, and 18 bases lay in between. CDR3 length equals 15 residues. CDR3 in amino acids: CASTTPPGVAGELFF. CDR3 coding DNA: TGTGCCAGCACCACCCCCCCGGGGGTAGCCGGGGAGCTGTTTTTT.

The chain couples TRBV7-9 to TRBJ2-7; a possible D gene is TRBD2 (6 bases). Trimming cost V 1 base and J 0 bases, with 13 bases left between them. This CDR3 region has 16 residues. The germline V gene encodes CDR1 SEHNR and CDR2 FQNEAQ (reference sequence). This CDR3 reads CASSLGGGTFSYEQYF. The CDR3 DNA sequence: TGTGCCAGCAGCTTAGGGGGCGGGACCTTCTCCTACGAGCAGTACTTC.

Here the CDR3 DNA reads TGCGCCAGCAGCCAAGATATAGCGGGGGGGCTGAATGAGCAGTTCTTC. This codes for CASSQDIAGGLNEQFF. The chain has TRBV4-1 and TRBJ2-1, with 11 bases aligning to TRBD2. The germline CDR1 and CDR2 sequences are MGHRA and YSYEKL. V was clipped by 0 bases and J by 7 bases; unmatched bases: 5. This CDR3 comprises 16 residues.

Only a few counts were recorded for this clone. The rearrangement joins TRBV10-3 to TRBJ1-2; TRBD1 matches 7 bases. Germline values: CDR1 ENHRY, CDR2 SYGVKD. The CDR3 sequence is 13 residues long. Unmatched junction bases numbered 4, after V lost 5 bases and J lost 4 bases. CDR3 DNA: TGTGCCATCAGTCCACAGGGGTCCTATGGCTACACCTTC. This translates into CAISPQGSYGYTF.